A selection of T cell receptor beta chains follows, all from one sample in a study of blood T cell repertoires in COVID-19. The protocol was immunoSEQ multiplex PCR, while the TCRdb copy is restricted to in-frame clones and leaves out a portion. Of about 73,000 clones listed, roughly 87% are singletons. Sequenced: peripheral blood. The receptors were sampled from a man older than 75 with acute or convalescent COVID-19. The CDR3 runs from the conserved cysteine through the conserved F or W. D genes are given only for firm matches. The size of a clone is reported for some rows only, either as once, few or many, or as a class for expanded clones.

J | D | size | V | DNA | CDR3
TRBJ1-6 | NA | once | TRBV11-2 | TGTGCCAGCAGCTTAGACAGGGGATCACCCCTCCACTTT | CASSLDRGSPLHF
TRBJ2-3 | TRBD2 | NA | TRBV24-1 | TGTGCCACCAGCAAAGCGGGGTACACAGATACGCAGTATTTT | CATSKAGYTDTQYF
TRBJ2-5 | NA | NA | TRBV5-4 | TGTGCCAGCAGCTCCCCCTGGGACCGCGGGGAGGAGACCCAGTACTTC | CASSSPWDRGEETQYF
TRBJ1-5 | NA | once | TRBV4-1 | TGCGCCAGCAGCCAACTAACCCCCGGGTTGGGTCAGCCCCAGCATTTT | CASSQLTPGLGQPQHF
TRBJ2-6 | NA | NA | TRBV30 | TGTGCCTGGACGAGGATTTCTGGGGCCAACGTCCTGACTTTC | CAWTRISGANVLTF
TRBJ1-4 | NA | NA | TRBV27 | TGTGCCAGCAGTTTAAGCGACAGCGAAAAACTGTTTTTT | CASSLSDSEKLFF
TRBJ2-7 | TRBD1 | NA | TRBV7-2 | TGTGCCAGCAGCTTAGCGGGACAGGACTCCTACGAGCAGTACTTC | CASSLAGQDSYEQYF
TRBJ2-2 | TRBD1 | NA | TRBV6-5 | TGTGCCAGCAGTTTCGGACAGGCGAACACCGGGGAGCTGTTTTTT | CASSFGQANTGELFF
TRBJ2-1 | TRBD2 | NA | TRBV29-1 | TGCAGCGTTGCGCGGGAGGGTATAAATGAGCAGTTCTTC | CSVAREGINEQFF
TRBJ2-2 | NA | few | TRBV24-1 | TGTGCCACCAGTGATAGAACTAGAGGTGGGGCCGGGGAGCTGTTTTTT | CATSDRTRGGAGELFF
TRBJ1-6 | NA | NA | TRBV6-5 | TGTGCCAGCGGACTGACCTATAATTCACCCCTCCACTTT | CASGLTYNSPLHF
TRBJ1-2 | NA | NA | TRBV12-3/TRBV12-4 | TGTGCCAGCAGTAACAGGGTGCTCTATGGCTACACCTTC | CASSNRVLYGYTF
TRBJ1-5 | NA | NA | TRBV19 | TGTGCCAGTAGTATCACAGGTGCCAATCAGCCCCAGCATTTT | CASSITGANQPQHF
TRBJ1-6 | NA | NA | TRBV11-2 | TGTGCCAGCAGCCAGGGGCAGTATAATTCACCCCTCCACTTT | CASSQGQYNSPLHF
TRBJ1-3 | NA | NA | TRBV29-1 | TGCAGCGTACTCTCTGGAAACACCATATATTTT | CSVLSGNTIYF
TRBJ1-2 | TRBD1 | NA | TRBV5-4 | TGTGCCAGCAGTCCTCAGGGACAGGGATACTATGGCTACACCTTC | CASSPQGQGYYGYTF
TRBJ2-3 | NA | NA | TRBV5-1 | TGCGCCAGCAGCTTGGGGGGCCCTGGAGATACGCAGTATTTT | CASSLGGPGDTQYF
TRBJ1-6 | NA | NA | TRBV18 | TGTGCCAGCTCACGAGAATCCTATAATTCACCCCTCCACTTT | CASSRESYNSPLHF
TRBJ2-1 | NA | NA | TRBV5-1 | TGCGCCAGCAGCTTAGGAGCGGTCGACTACAATGAGCAGTTCTTC | CASSLGAVDYNEQFF